Each of the 22 T cell receptor beta chains below was sequenced from the same sample in a study of blood T cell repertoires in COVID-19. Using immunoSEQ multiplex PCR, the repertoire was profiled, and TCRdb retains in-frame clones only, with some absent. The table shows fewer than 350,000 clones, with about 90% occurring only once. Sequencing used peripheral blood. These receptors all stem from a woman in her 30s with COVID-19, enrolled during active disease.

This clone has just one count. In nucleotides, the CDR3 is TGTGCCAGCAGCTTTGCGGGACTAGCTTACGGGACCCAGTACTTC. Translation gives CASSFAGLAYGTQYF. The genes are TRBV7-2 and TRBJ2-5; 9 bases are shared with TRBD2. CDR1 is SGHTA and CDR2 is FQGNSA in the germline V gene. This CDR3 has 15 residues. After removal of 3 bases from V and 7 bases from J, the junction contained 9 bases not matched to a gene.

This clone was seen just once. This chain uses TRBV27 with TRBJ2-7; no definite D call. V lost 6 bases, J lost 1 base, and 10 bases lay in between. The CDR3 length is 13 residues. The germline V gene encodes CDR1 MNHEY and CDR2 SMNVEV (reference sequence). DNA for the CDR3: TGTGCCAGCAGCCATCAGGTGTCCTACGAGCAGTACTTC. Translated: CASSHQVSYEQYF.

The chain carries TRBV4-1 and TRBJ2-5; possibly TRBD1 for D (6 bases). CDR1 MGHRA and CDR2 YSYEKL come from the germline V gene. V lost 4 bases and J 5 bases, leaving 11 bases between the germline ends. The CDR3 is 13 amino acids. The CDR3 DNA follows: TGCGCCAGCAGCCCGGACAGAGAGGAGACCCAGTACTTC. Translation gives CASSPDREETQYF.

The J gene is TRBJ1-1, the V gene TRBV30; D gene uncertain. Germline CDR1 and CDR2: GTSNPN and SVGIG (reference sequence). There are 13 residues in the CDR3. V was pared by 2 bases and J by 1 base, with 8 bases between. CDR3 sequence reads: CAWSSIRNTEAFF. Written as DNA, the CDR3 is TGTGCCTGGAGTTCCATTAGGAACACTGAAGCTTTCTTT. Full variable domain (missing parts from reference TRBV30 and TRBJ1-1): SQTIHQWPATLVQPVGSPLSLECTVEGTSNPNLYWYRQAAGRGLQLLFYSVGIGQISSEVPQNLSASRPQDRQFILSSKKLLLSDSGFYLCAWSSIRNTEAFFGQGTRLTVV.

The rearrangement joins TRBV7-9 to TRBJ2-6; D perhaps matches TRBD1 (6 bases). CDR1 is SEHNR, CDR2 FQNEAQ, per germline (reference sequence). Trimming stripped 5 bases from V and 4 bases from J, with 15 bases between. The CDR3 spans 16 residues. CDR3 nucleotides: TGTGCCAGCAGCAAGACAGGCCGTCTAGGGGCCAACGTCCTGACTTTC. Protein product: CASSKTGRLGANVLTF.

This clone has a handful of counts. This sequence joins TRBV6-2 or TRBV6-3 and TRBJ1-2; D call uncertain. The CDR3 loop spans 15 amino acids. Trimming shortened V by 0 bases and J by 5 bases, and 13 bases separated the two germline ends. The V gene's germline CDR1 is MNHEY and CDR2 SVGEGT. The CDR3 is CASSYSEGSLYGYTF. The DNA for the CDR3 is TGTGCCAGCAGTTACTCTGAGGGCTCCCTTTATGGCTACACCTTC.

The chain couples TRBV2 to TRBJ1-1; 10 nucleotides match TRBD1. Germline values: CDR1 SNHLY, CDR2 FYNNEI. The junction had 10 bases not matched to a gene; V was cut back by 5 bases and J by 4 bases. This CDR3 spans 16 amino acids. CDR3 loop: CASSTDRGLTPTEAFF. The CDR3 nucleotides read TGTGCCAGCAGTACTGACAGGGGGCTCACTCCCACTGAAGCTTTCTTT.

The gene calls are TRBV9 and TRBJ2-7, with D maybe TRBD2 (6 bases). The germline V gene encodes CDR1 SGDLS and CDR2 YYNGEE. The CDR3 is 15 residues long. The ends were cut back, 0 bases at V and 0 bases at J, with 10 bases in the middle. The CDR3 sequence: CASSVDPGSSYEQYF. The CDR3 DNA follows: TGTGCCAGCAGCGTAGACCCCGGGAGCTCCTACGAGCAGTACTTC. The complete variable domain, with remaining parts taken from reference TRBV9 and TRBJ2-7, reads DSGVTQTPKHLITATGQRVTLRCSPRSGDLSVYWYQQSLDQGLQFLIQYYNGEERAKGNILERFSAQQFPDLHSELNLSSLELGDSALYFCASSVDPGSSYEQYFGPGTRLTVT.

The table lists this clone with a few counts. This sequence joins TRBV6-5 and TRBJ1-4; D unresolved. The CDR3 consists of 15 residues. The ends were cut back, 0 bases at V and 5 bases at J, with 10 bases in the middle. Germline lookup yields CDR1 MNHEY and CDR2 SVGAGI. The CDR3 sequence: CASSYSGRQNEKLFF. CDR3 DNA sequence: TGTGCCAGCAGTTACTCAGGGAGGCAGAATGAAAAACTGTTTTTT.

The CDR3 coding sequence is TGCAGCGTTGCAGGGACTAGCGGGGGGGCCGAAGAGCAGTTCTTC. This sequence encodes CSVAGTSGGAEEQFF. This chain connects TRBV29-1 to TRBJ2-1; 16 nucleotides agree with TRBD2. Germline loops: CDR1 SQVTM, CDR2 ANQGSEA. The length of the CDR3 is 15 residues. Trimming took 4 bases from V and 10 from J; bases not matched to a gene: 7.

The chain combines TRBV11-2 with TRBJ2-3, with no clear D. The CDR3 has 14 residues. Germline CDR1 and CDR2: SGHAT and FQNNGV. V lost 4 bases and J lost 0, with 8 bases in between. This CDR3 is CASSSTTSTDTQYF. As DNA, the CDR3 is TGTGCCAGCAGCTCTACGACAAGCACAGATACGCAGTATTTT.

A single count supports this clone. The rearrangement links TRBV3-1 (or the pseudogene TRBV3-2) to TRBJ2-3, with D possibly TRBD1 on 5 matching bases. The CDR3 extends over 14 amino acids. In germline, CDR1 is LGHDT, CDR2 YNNKEL (reference sequence). V lost 5 bases and J lost 6, with 15 bases in between. The CDR3 coding sequence is TGTGCCAGCAGCGCCGGACACATTACGGATACGCAGTATTTT. Protein: CASSAGHITDTQYF.

This clone was counted a single time. The chain links TRBV3-1 (or the pseudogene TRBV3-2) to TRBJ2-1; D gene uncertain. The germline V gene encodes CDR1 LGHDT and CDR2 YNNKEL (reference sequence). Trimming removed 4 bases from V and 2 bases from J, with 9 bases in between. CDR3 size: 14 residues. The CDR3 DNA is TGTGCCAGCAGCCCACAGAGAACCTACAATGAGCAGTTCTTC. Translation gives CASSPQRTYNEQFF.

The V gene is TRBV2, the J gene TRBJ1-4, with D tentatively TRBD1 (5 bases). Germline lookup yields CDR1 SNHLY and CDR2 FYNNEI. Between the trimmed V and J ends, which lost 5 bases and 8 bases, there was a span of 18 bases. The CDR3 is 15 residues long. CDR3 protein: CASSPDPNRGEKLFF. CDR3 nucleotide sequence: TGTGCCAGCAGTCCCGACCCTAACCGGGGGGAAAAACTGTTTTTT.

The CDR3 nucleotides read TGCGCCAGCAGCCACGCCAGCGGGGGGCCTAGCACAGATACGCAGTATTTT. Translation gives CASSHASGGPSTDTQYF. This chain joins TRBV4-1 and TRBJ2-3, with 9 bases fitting TRBD2. Germline CDR1 reads MGHRA; CDR2 reads YSYEKL. The CDR3 consists of 17 residues. Germline trimming cut 3 bases from V and 0 bases from J; bases unmatched to any gene: 7.

The chain recombines TRBV7-2 with TRBJ2-7, with TRBD1 identical over 8 bases. Per germline, CDR1 SGHTA and CDR2 FQGNSA. V gave up 3 bases and J gave up 4 bases; unmatched junction bases: 8. CDR3 length: 15 amino acids. CDR3 protein: CASSFTGTGVYEQYF. DNA of the CDR3: TGTGCCAGCAGCTTTACCGGGACAGGCGTTTACGAGCAGTACTTC.

This chain connects TRBV19 to TRBJ2-5, with D maybe TRBD2 (6 bases). The length of the CDR3 is 15 residues. V was pared by 3 bases and J by 5 bases, with 16 bases between. Germline CDR1 and CDR2: LNHDA and SQIVND (reference sequence). CDR3 DNA sequence: TGTGCCAGTAGTATCGGGGGAAACGGGCGGGAGACCCAGTACTTC. Protein product: CASSIGGNGRETQYF.

This chain uses TRBV28 with TRBJ2-3, with 8 bases fitting TRBD2. V dropped 5 bases and J dropped 7; count of bases not matched to a gene: 5. CDR3 size: 13 residues. Germline V gene lookup returns CDR1 MDHEN and CDR2 SYDVKM. CDR3: CASSRTSPHTQYF. The CDR3, as DNA: TGTGCCAGCAGTCGGACTAGCCCCCATACGCAGTATTTT.

The rearrangement joins TRBV11-2 to TRBJ2-1, with D possibly TRBD1 on 6 matching bases. The CDR3 length is 13 residues. CDR1 and CDR2 from the germline V gene are SGHAT and FQNNGV. Trimming took off 8 bases at V and 4 bases at J, with 12 bases between the two ends. CDR3 nucleotides: TGTGCCAGCGGGGGCAACCTTTACAATGAGCAGTTCTTC. It codes for CASGGNLYNEQFF.

V is TRBV3-1 (or the pseudogene TRBV3-2) and J is TRBJ2-1, with a possible D match to TRBD1 (6 bases). The CDR3 covers 15 residues. Trimming cost V 0 bases and J 4 bases, with 10 bases left between them. Germline-derived CDR1 and CDR2 are LGHDT and YNNKEL (reference sequence). The CDR3 region is CASSQDGRGYNEQFF. The CDR3 nucleotides are TGTGCCAGCAGCCAAGATGGCAGGGGATACAATGAGCAGTTCTTC.

V usage is TRBV5-1 and J usage is TRBJ1-4; 9 bases match TRBD1. The V gene's germline CDR1 is SGHRS and CDR2 YFSETQ. J gave up 8 bases and V 3 bases, and 5 bases lay outside the gene matches. The CDR3 totals 14 residues. CDR3 loop: CASSWDREGEKLFF. The CDR3 DNA follows: TGCGCCAGCAGCTGGGACAGGGAAGGAGAAAAACTGTTTTTT.

The chain recombines TRBV27 with TRBJ2-7; no firm D call. Germline V lookup: CDR1 MNHEY, CDR2 SMNVEV (reference sequence). V lost 5 bases and J lost 2, with 10 bases in between. The CDR3 totals 13 residues. The CDR3 DNA reads as TGTGCCAGCAGTCTCCTCGACACCTACGAGCAGTACTTC. Protein sequence: CASSLLDTYEQYF.